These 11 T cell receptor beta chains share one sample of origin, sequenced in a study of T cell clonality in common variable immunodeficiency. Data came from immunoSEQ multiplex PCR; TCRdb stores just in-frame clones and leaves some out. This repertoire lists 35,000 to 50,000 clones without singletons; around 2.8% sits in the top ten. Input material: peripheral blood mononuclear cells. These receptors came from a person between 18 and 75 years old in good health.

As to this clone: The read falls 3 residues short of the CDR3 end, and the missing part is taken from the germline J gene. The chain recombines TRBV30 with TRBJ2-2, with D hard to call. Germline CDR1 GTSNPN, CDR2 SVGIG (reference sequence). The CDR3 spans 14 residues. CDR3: CAWSPSGFHEKLFF. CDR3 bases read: TGTGCCTGGAGCCCTAGTGGGTTTCATGAAAAG. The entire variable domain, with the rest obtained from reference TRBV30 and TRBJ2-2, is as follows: SQTIHQWPATLVQPVGSPLSLECTVEGTSNPNLYWYRQAAGRGLQLLFYSVGIGQISSEVPQNLSASRPQDRQFILSSKKLLLSDSGFYLCAWSPSGFHEKLFFGEGSRLTVL.

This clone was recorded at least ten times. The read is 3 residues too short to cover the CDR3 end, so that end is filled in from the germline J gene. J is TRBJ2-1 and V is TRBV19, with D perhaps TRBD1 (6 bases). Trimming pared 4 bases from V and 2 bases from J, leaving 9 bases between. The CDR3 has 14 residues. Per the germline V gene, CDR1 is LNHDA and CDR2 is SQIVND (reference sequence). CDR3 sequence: CASSTGAPYNEQFF. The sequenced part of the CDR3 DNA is TGTGCCAGTAGTACAGGGGCCCCCTACAATGAG.

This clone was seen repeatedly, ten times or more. CDR3 loop: CASAPRRFSNSPLHF. Partial CDR3 DNA: TGCGCCAGCGCTCCGCGGCGGTTTTCTAATTCACCC. The rearrangement uses TRBV23-1 and TRBJ1-6; D is unclear. The CDR3 end falls 3 residues outside the read, so it is completed with the germline J gene. TRBV23-1 is an ORF; its function is uncertain. The CDR3 is 15 amino acids. V was cut by 8 bases and J by 6 bases, with 17 bases left in between.

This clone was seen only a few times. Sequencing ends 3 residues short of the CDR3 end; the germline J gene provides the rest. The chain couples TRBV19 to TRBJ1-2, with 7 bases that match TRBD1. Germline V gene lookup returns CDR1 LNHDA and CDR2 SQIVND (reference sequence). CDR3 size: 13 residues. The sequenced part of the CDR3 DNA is TGTGCCAGTAGTATCGGGACAGACTACGAC. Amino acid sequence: CASSIGTDYD. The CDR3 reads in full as CASSIGTDYDYTF.

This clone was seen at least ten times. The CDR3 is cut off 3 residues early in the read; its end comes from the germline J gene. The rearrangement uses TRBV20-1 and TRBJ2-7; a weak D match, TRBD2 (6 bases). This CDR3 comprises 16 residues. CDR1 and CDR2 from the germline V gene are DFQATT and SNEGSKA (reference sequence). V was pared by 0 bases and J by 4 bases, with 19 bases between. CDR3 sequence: CSARDRGIRSKYEQYF. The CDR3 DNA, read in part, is TGCAGTGCTAGAGATCGGGGGATTAGATCAAAATACGAG.

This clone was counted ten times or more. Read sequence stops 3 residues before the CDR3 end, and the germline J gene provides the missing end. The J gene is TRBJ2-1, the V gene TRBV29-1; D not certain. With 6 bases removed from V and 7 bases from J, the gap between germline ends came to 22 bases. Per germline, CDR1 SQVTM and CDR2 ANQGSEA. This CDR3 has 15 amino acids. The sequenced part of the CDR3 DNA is TGCAGCGTCAAATACTACAACCTGAAGAATAATGAG. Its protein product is CSVKYYNLKNNE. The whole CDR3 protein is CSVKYYNLKNNEQFF.

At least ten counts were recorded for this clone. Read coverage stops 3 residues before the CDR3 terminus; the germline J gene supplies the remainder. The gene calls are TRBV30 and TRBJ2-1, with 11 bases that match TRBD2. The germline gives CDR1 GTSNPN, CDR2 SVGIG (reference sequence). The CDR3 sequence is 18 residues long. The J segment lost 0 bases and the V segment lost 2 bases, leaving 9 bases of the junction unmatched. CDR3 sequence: CAWSSPTSGVSSYNEQFF. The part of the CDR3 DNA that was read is TGTGCCTGGAGTTCCCCGACTAGCGGGGTTAGCTCCTACAATGAG.

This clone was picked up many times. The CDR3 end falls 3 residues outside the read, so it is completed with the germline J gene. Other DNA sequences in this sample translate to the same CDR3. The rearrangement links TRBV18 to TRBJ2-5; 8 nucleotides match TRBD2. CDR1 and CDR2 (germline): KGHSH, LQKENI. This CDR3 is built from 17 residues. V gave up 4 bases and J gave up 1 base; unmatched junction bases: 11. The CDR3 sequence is CASSRGLAGGSQETQYF. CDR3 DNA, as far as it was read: TGTGCCAGCTCACGGGGGCTGGCGGGAGGCTCCCAAGAGACC.

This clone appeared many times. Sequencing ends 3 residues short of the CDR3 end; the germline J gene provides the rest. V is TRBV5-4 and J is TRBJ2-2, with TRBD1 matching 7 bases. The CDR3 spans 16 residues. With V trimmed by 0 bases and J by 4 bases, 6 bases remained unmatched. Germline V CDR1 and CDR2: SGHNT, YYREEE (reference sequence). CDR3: CASSLGAGGGTGELFF. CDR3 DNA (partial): TGTGCCAGCAGCTTGGGGGCAGGGGGTGGCACCGGGGAG.

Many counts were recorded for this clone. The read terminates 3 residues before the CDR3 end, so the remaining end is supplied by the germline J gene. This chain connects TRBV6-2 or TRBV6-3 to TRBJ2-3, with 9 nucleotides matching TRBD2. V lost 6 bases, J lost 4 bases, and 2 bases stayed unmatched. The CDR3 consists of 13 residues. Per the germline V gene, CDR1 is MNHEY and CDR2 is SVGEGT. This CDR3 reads CASRTSGADTQYF. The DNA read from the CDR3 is TGTGCCAGCAGGACTAGCGGAGCAGATACG.

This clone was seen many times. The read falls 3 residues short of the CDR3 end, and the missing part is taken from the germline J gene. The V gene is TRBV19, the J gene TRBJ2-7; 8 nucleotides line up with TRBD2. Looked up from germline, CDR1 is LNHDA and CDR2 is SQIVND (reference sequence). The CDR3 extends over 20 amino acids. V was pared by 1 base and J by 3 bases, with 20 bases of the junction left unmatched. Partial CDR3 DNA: TGTGCCAGTAGTATAGGGCGTCGGGCGGGAGGCCAGCCAAGATTCTACGAG. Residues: CASSIGRRAGGQPRFYE. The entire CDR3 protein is CASSIGRRAGGQPRFYEQYF.